In its sample, the clone carrying this T cell receptor (beta chain) was seen a few times. Germline V gives CDR1 MDHEN, CDR2 SYDVKM. This CDR3 spans 14 amino acids. Trimming shortened V by 2 bases and J by 11 bases, and 13 bases separated the two germline ends. This entry comes from a study of blood T cell repertoires in COVID-19. For the study at large: COVID-19 samples collected from the United States, Italy and Spain covered acute and convalescent phases. The analysed material was cDNA or gDNA that came from T cells, B-cell-depleted T cells, or PBMCs.

Original handling: Reference gene primer amplification gave nucleated cell count estimates. Libraries were prepared by immunoSEQ multiplex PCR; TCRdb keeps only in-frame clonotypes and omits some of them. The V and J calls and clone size come from that table; D and trimming were worked out from the DNA. The repertoire includes roughly 300,000 clones, around 86% of them detected once, and 1.5% to 2% sits in the top ten. The chain recombines TRBV28 with TRBJ1-6, with D possibly matching TRBD1 (5 bases). The specimen sequenced was peripheral blood. The sequence came from a woman in her forties or fifties with acute or convalescent COVID-19. CDR3 loop: CASSLQAGGPPLHF. The CDR3 bases are TGTGCCAGCAGTTTACAGGCGGGGGGTCCACCCCTCCACTTT.